Listed here are 2 T cell receptor beta chains from one sample, sequenced in a study of human thymus T cells. Thymus specimens were resections from corrective heart surgery. Sequencing was performed with immunoSEQ multiplex PCR; in TCRdb, only in-frame clones are kept and a portion is missing. Among some 72,000 clones listed, around 96% were seen once. The specimen was thymus tissue. The receptor set was obtained from a boy under two years old with a congenital heart defect but otherwise immunologically healthy.

The V gene is TRBV28, the J gene TRBJ1-2, with 7 bases matching TRBD1. V shed 2 bases, J shed 6 bases, and the junction held 12 bases outside the gene matches. The CDR3 runs 16 residues. Germline assignment: CDR1 MDHEN and CDR2 SYDVKM. The CDR3 DNA reads as TGTGCCAGCAGTTTACCCCGGACAGGTTGGCCCGATGGCTACACCTTC. It is translated as CASSLPRTGWPDGYTF.

V usage is TRBV5-5 and J usage is TRBJ1-6; D remains unclear. Trimming took 1 base from V and 4 from J, leaving 12 bases between them. The length of the CDR3 is 16 residues. Germline assignment: CDR1 SGHKS and CDR2 YYEKEE (reference sequence). The CDR3 nucleotides read TGTGCCAGCAGCTTGTCTTGCCAGCCGTATAATTCACCCCTCCACTTT. Protein product: CASSLSCQPYNSPLHF.